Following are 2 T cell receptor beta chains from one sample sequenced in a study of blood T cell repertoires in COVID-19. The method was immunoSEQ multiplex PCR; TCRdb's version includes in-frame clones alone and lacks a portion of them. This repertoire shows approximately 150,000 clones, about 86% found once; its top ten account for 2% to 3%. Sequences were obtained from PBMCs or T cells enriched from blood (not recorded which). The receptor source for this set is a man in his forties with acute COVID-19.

The chain's CDR3 is CASSPGTVFYEQYF. As DNA, the CDR3 is TGTGCCAGTAGCCCCGGGACAGTTTTCTACGAGCAGTACTTC. This chain joins TRBV19 and TRBJ2-7, with TRBD1 matching 7 bases. Looked up from germline, CDR1 is LNHDA and CDR2 is SQIVND (reference sequence). The CDR3 consists of 14 residues. With V trimmed by 6 bases and J by 3 bases, 8 bases remained unmatched.

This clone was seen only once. The DNA of the CDR3 is TGTGCCAGCAGCTTGGCCTACGGGGCAGGGGACACTGAAGCTTTCTTT. Amino acid sequence: CASSLAYGAGDTEAFF. The rearrangement links TRBV5-5 to TRBJ1-1; TRBD1 is a possible D gene (6 bases). The CDR3 is 16 amino acids. Germline V CDR1 and CDR2: SGHKS, YYEKEE (reference sequence). V gave up 0 bases and J gave up 3 bases, with 15 bases separating them.